This T cell receptor beta chain was obtained from a study of blood T cell repertoires in COVID-19. At the level of the study: Italy, Spain and the United States were the sources of the convalescent and acute COVID-19 samples. Nucleic acid was either cDNA or gDNA, and it came from T cells, B-cell-depleted T cells, or PBMCs.

Authors' data handling: Quantification of nucleated cells was approximated via reference gene primer amplification. The table came from immunoSEQ multiplex PCR; TCRdb's copy has only in-frame clones and leaves some out. The V and J calls and clone size were taken over from that table, and D and trimming were inferred from the DNA. The table has over 250,000 clones, 89% seen once. J gave up 2 bases and V 8 bases, and 2 bases lay outside the gene matches. Per the germline V gene, CDR1 is MDHEN and CDR2 is SYDVKM. This CDR3 comprises 14 residues. This clonotype was obtained from a man aged 50-59 years with acute or convalescent COVID-19. Sequencing input: peripheral blood. The chain couples TRBV28 to TRBJ1-5, with 11 bases fitting TRBD1. This CDR3 is CASGTGGGNQPQHF. The DNA for the CDR3 is TGTGCCAGCGGGACAGGGGGAGGCAATCAGCCCCAGCATTTT. The entire variable domain, with the rest obtained from reference TRBV28 and TRBJ1-5, is as follows: DVKVTQSSRYLVKRTGEKVFLECVQDMDHENMFWYRQDPGLGLRLIYFSYDVKMKEKGDIPEGYSVSREKKERFSLILESASTNQTSMYLCASGTGGGNQPQHFGDGTRLSIL.